The 11 T cell receptor beta chains in this list originate from one sample, sequenced in a study of post-analysis software for immune sequencing data. Prepared libraries of TCR beta cDNA carried unique molecular identifiers. One entry per CDR3 protein results from TCRdb running MiXCR on the PCR reads. The data contain about 770,000 distinct CDR3 sequences, roughly 46% of them singletons. Study results and limitations: Five TRBV segments (TRBV5-6, TRBV5-1 and TRBV20-1 among them) occurred more frequently in patients than in controls.

These receptors lack a known antigen. The sample was blood. These TCRs come from a girl between 10 and 17 years old with multiple sclerosis.

The V gene is TRBV28, the J gene TRBJ2-7, with 9 bases that match TRBD2. The CDR3 loop spans 19 amino acids. V was clipped by 3 bases and J by 5 bases; unmatched bases: 20. CDR1 MDHEN and CDR2 SYDVKM come from the germline V gene. The CDR3 DNA follows: TGTGCCAGCAGTTTTATCGCGGGAGGGTACTACGACGGGAGTGACGAGCAGTACTTC. This translates into CASSFIAGGYYDGSDEQYF.

In this sample, this clonotype turned up a few times. This chain links TRBV6-2 or TRBV6-3 with TRBJ2-5, with 7 bases lining up with TRBD2. The CDR3 sequence is 15 residues long. Trimming at V came to 5 bases and at J to 4 bases, leaving 10 bases not matched to a gene. Germline V CDR1 and CDR2: MNHEY, SVGEGT. CDR3 nucleotides: TGTGCCAGCAGTAGGGCAGAAGGCGGGAGAGAGACCCAGTACTTC. The encoded protein is CASSRAEGGRETQYF.

V gene TRBV7-2 combines with J gene TRBJ2-1; D uncertain. The V end lost 5 bases, the J end lost 5 bases, and 10 bases lay between the germline ends. CDR3 size: 13 residues. The germline gives CDR1 SGHTA, CDR2 FQGNSA. CDR3 region: CASSLSENNEQFF. In nucleotides, the CDR3 is TGTGCCAGCAGCCTAAGCGAGAACAATGAGCAGTTCTTC. The full variable domain, its missing parts supplied by reference TRBV7-2 and TRBJ2-1, is GAGVSQSPSNKVTEKGKDVELRCDPISGHTALYWYRQSLGQGLEFLIYFQGNSAPDKSGLPSDRFSAERTGGSVSTLTIQRTQQEDSAVYLCASSLSENNEQFFGPGTRLTVL.

The rearrangement joins TRBV7-9 to TRBJ2-7, with D hard to call. The tail of the sequence fits TRBJ2-5 better, so the J call may be wrong. Germline CDR1 is SEHNR and CDR2 is FQNEAQ (reference sequence). The CDR3 has 20 amino acids. The DNA of the CDR3 is TGTGCCAGCAGCTCTATTTCATCCAGGAAGTTTGACCGAAAAGAAGAGACCCAGTACTTC. Translated: CASSSISSRKFDRKEETQYF.

This chain links TRBV7-3 with TRBJ2-3; 7 bases match TRBD2. Germline V lookup: CDR1 SGHTA, CDR2 FQGTGA. The CDR3 is made up of 15 amino acids. V dropped 1 base and J dropped 2; count of bases not matched to a gene: 3. CDR3 DNA sequence: TGTGCCAGCAGCTTAAGCGGGAGTTCCACAGATACGCAGTATTTT. Its translation is CASSLSGSSTDTQYF.

The V and J genes are TRBV5-1 and TRBJ1-1; D not certain. This CDR3 is 14 amino acids long. The germline V and J ends were trimmed by 4 bases and 4 bases, with 14 bases remaining between them. The germline V gene encodes CDR1 SGHRS and CDR2 YFSETQ. For the CDR3, the DNA is TGCGCCAGCAGCGCCACGTCTATGATCACTGAAGCTTTCTTT. Its translation: CASSATSMITEAFF.

This clonotype was detected only once. The chain has TRBV10-3 and TRBJ2-5; a weak D match, TRBD2 (5 bases). The CDR3 has 12 amino acids. In germline, CDR1 is ENHRY, CDR2 SYGVKD. V lost 6 bases, J lost 5 bases, and 10 bases lay in between. CDR3 sequence: CAIREGSETQYF. CDR3 nucleotide sequence: TGTGCCATCAGAGAGGGTTCGGAGACCCAGTACTTC.

This clonotype appeared a few times. This rearrangement joins TRBV24-1 to TRBJ1-5; D ambiguous. Germline CDR1 and CDR2: KGHDR and SFDVKD. This CDR3 has 12 residues. Trimming cost V 1 base and J 7 bases, with 4 bases left between them. CDR3 DNA: TGTGCCACCAGTGATTTAGGACAGCCCCAGCATTTT. Its translation is CATSDLGQPQHF.

The chain has TRBV4-3 and TRBJ2-2, with D maybe TRBD2 (6 bases). Germline values: CDR1 LGHNA, CDR2 YSLEER. The CDR3 is 18 amino acids. The germline V and J ends were trimmed by 1 base and 0 bases, with 15 bases remaining between them. This CDR3 is CASSQGFLANANTGELFF. The CDR3 DNA reads as TGCGCCAGCAGCCAAGGTTTTCTAGCGAACGCGAACACCGGGGAGCTGTTTTTT.

The rearrangement joins TRBV29-1 to TRBJ2-1; 12 bases are shared with TRBD2. This CDR3 spans 13 amino acids. CDR1 and CDR2 from the germline V gene are SQVTM and ANQGSEA. V was pared by 7 bases and J by 7 bases, with 5 bases of the junction left unmatched. The DNA for the CDR3 is TGCAGCGGCCGACTAGCGGGAGAGAATGAGCAGTTCTTC. Residues: CSGRLAGENEQFF.

In its sample, this clonotype was seen a few times. The gene calls are TRBV12-3 or TRBV12-4 and TRBJ2-5, with 10 bases identical to TRBD1. The V gene end was trimmed by 4 bases and the J gene end by 2 bases; junction bases not matched to a gene: 10. CDR3 length: 17 amino acids. The CDR3 sequence: CASSSGTGESRQETQYF. The CDR3, as DNA: TGTGCCAGCAGTTCCGGGACAGGGGAATCGAGGCAAGAGACCCAGTACTTC.